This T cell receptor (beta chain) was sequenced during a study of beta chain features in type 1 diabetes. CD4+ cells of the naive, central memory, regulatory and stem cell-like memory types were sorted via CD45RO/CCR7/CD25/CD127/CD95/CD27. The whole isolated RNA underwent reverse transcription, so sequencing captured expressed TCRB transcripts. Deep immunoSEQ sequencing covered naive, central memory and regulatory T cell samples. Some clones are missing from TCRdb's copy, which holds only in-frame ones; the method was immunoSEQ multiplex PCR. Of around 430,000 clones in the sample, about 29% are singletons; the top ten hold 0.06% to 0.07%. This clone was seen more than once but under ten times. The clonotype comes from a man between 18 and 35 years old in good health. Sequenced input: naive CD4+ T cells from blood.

The CDR3 DNA reads as TGCAGCGTTGAAACAGGGGTAGCGTCCTACGAGCAGTACTTC. Translated: CSVETGVASYEQYF. This chain joins TRBV29-1 and TRBJ2-7, with TRBD1 matching 7 bases. Germline CDR1 SQVTM, CDR2 ANQGSEA. The J segment lost 1 base and the V segment lost 2 bases, leaving 5 bases of the junction unmatched. This CDR3 contains 14 residues.